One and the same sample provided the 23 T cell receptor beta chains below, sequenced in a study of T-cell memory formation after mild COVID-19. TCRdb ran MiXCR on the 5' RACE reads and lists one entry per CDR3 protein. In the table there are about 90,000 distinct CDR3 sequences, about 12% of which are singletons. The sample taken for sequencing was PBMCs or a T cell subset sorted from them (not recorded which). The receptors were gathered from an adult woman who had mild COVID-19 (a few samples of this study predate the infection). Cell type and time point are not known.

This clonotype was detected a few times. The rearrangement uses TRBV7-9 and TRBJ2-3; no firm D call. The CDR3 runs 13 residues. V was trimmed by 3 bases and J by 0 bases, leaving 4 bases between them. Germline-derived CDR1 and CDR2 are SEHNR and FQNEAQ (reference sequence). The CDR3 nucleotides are TGTGCCAGCAGCTTTTCTAGCACAGATACGCAGTATTTT. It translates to CASSFSSTDTQYF.

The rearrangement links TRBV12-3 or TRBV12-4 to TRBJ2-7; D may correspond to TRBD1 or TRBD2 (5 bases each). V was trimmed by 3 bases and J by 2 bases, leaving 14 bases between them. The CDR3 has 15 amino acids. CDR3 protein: CASSFEAEGTYEQYF. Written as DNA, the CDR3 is TGTGCCAGCAGTTTTGAGGCAGAGGGGACCTACGAGCAGTACTTC.

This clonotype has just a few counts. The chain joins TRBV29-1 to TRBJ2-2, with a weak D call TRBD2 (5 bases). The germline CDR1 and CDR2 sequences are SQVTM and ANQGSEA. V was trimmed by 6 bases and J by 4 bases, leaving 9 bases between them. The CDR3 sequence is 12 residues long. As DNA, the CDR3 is TGCAGCGTGAGGGAGACCACCGGGGAGCTGTTTTTT. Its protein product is CSVRETTGELFF.

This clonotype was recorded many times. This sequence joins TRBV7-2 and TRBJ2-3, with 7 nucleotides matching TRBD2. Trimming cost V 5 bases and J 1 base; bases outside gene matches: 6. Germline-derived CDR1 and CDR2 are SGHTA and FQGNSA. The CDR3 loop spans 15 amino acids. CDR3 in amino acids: CASSLVAGGTDTQYF. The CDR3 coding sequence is TGTGCCAGCAGCCTCGTGGCGGGGGGCACAGATACGCAGTATTTT.

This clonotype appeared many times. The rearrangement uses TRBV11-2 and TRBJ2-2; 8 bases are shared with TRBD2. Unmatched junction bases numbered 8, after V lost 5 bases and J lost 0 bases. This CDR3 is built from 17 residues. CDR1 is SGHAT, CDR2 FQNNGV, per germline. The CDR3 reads CASSRGGPRTNTGELFF. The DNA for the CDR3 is TGTGCCAGCAGCCGGGGGGGCCCAAGAACGAACACCGGGGAGCTGTTTTTT.

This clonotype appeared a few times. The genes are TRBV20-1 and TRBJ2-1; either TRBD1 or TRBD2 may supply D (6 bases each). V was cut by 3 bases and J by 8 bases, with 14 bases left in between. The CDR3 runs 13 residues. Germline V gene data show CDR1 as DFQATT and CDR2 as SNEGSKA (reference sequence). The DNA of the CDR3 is TGCAGTGCTAGCGAGACAGGAGGGGATGAGCAGTTCTTC. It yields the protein CSASETGGDEQFF.

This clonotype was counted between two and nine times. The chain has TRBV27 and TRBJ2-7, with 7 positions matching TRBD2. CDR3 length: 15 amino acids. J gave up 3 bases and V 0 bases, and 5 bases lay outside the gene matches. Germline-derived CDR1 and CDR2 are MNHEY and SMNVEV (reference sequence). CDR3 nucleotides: TGTGCCAGCAGTTTATCGGGCGGGAGTGTCTACGAGCAGTACTTC. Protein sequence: CASSLSGGSVYEQYF.

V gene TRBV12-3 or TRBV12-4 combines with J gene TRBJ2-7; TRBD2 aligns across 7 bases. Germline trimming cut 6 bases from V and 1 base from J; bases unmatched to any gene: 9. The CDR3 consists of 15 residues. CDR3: CASSPLGGMSYEQYF. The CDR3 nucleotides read TGTGCCAGCAGCCCTCTGGGAGGGATGTCCTACGAGCAGTACTTC.

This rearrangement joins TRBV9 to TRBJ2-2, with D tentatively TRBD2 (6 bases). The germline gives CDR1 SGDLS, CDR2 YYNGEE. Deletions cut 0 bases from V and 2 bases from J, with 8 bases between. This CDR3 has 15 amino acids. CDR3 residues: CASSVGGVNTGELFF. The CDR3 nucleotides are TGTGCCAGCAGCGTAGGGGGGGTTAACACCGGGGAGCTGTTTTTT.

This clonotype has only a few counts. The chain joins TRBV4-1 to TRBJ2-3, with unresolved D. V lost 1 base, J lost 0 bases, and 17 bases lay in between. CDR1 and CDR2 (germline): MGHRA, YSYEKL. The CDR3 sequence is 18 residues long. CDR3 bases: TGCGCCAGCAGCCAAGTCGGCATACAGCCTACTAGCACAGATACGCAGTATTTT. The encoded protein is CASSQVGIQPTSTDTQYF.

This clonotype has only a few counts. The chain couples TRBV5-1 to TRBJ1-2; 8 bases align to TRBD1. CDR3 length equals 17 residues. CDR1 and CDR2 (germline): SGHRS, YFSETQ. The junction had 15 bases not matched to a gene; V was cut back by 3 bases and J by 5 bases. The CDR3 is CASSSSPGQEIWYGYTF. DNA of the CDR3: TGCGCCAGCAGCTCTTCCCCGGGACAGGAGATATGGTATGGCTACACCTTC.

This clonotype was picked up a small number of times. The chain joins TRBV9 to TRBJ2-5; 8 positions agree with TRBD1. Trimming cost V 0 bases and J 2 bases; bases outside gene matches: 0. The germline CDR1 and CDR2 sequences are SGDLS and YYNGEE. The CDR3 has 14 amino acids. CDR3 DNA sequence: TGTGCCAGCAGCGTAGGACAGGGGCAAGAGACCCAGTACTTC. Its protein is CASSVGQGQETQYF.

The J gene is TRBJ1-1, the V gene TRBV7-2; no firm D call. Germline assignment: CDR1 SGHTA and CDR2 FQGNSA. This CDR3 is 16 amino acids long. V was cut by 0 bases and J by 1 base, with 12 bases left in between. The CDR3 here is CASSLAARRSNTEAFF. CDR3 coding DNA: TGTGCCAGCAGCTTAGCGGCCAGGCGATCGAACACTGAAGCTTTCTTT.

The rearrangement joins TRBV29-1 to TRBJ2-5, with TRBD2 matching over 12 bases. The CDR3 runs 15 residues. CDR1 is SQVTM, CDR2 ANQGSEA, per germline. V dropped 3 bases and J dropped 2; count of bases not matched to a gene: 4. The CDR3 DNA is TGCAGCGTTGACCCACTAGCGGGAGGACAAGAGACCCAGTACTTC. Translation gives CSVDPLAGGQETQYF.

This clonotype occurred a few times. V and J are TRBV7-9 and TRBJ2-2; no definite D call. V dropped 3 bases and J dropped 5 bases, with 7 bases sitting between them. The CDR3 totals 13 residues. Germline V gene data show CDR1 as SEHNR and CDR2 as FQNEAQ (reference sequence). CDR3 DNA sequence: TGTGCCAGCAGCTTTCGATCGACCGGGGAGCTGTTTTTT. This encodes CASSFRSTGELFF.

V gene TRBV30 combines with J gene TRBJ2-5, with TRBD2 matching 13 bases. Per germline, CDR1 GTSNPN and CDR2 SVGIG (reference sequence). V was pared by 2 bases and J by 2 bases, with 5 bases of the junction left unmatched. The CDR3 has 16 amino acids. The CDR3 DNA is TGTGCCTGGAGTCTACTAGCGGGGGGGCTGCAAGAGACCCAGTACTTC. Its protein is CAWSLLAGGLQETQYF.

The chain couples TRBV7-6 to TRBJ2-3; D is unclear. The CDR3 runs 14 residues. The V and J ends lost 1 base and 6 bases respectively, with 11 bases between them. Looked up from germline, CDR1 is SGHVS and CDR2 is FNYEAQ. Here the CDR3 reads CASSLEDGPDTQYF. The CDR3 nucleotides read TGTGCCAGCAGCTTAGAGGACGGTCCGGATACGCAGTATTTT.

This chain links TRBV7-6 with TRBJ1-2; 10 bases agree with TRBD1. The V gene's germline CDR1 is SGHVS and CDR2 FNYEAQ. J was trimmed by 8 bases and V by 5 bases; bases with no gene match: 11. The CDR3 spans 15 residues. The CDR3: CASSPGTGDRWGYTF. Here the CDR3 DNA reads TGTGCCAGCAGCCCCGGGACAGGGGATCGGTGGGGCTACACCTTC.

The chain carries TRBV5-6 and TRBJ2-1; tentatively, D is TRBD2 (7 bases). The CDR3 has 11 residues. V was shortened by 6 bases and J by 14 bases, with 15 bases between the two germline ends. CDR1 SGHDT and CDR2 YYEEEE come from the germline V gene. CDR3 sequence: CASNEGGEEFF. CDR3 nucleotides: TGTGCCAGCAACGAGGGGGGGGAAGAGTTCTTC.

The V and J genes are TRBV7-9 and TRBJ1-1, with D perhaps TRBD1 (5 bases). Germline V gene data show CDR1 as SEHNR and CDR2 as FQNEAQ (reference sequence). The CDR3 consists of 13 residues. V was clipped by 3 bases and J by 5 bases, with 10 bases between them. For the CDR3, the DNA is TGTGCCAGCAGCTTTCCTGACAGAACTGAAGCTTTCTTT. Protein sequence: CASSFPDRTEAFF. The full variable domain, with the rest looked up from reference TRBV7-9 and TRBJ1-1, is DTGVSQNPRHKITKRGQNVTFRCDPISEHNRLYWYRQTLGQGPEFLTYFQNEAQLEKSRLLSDRFSAERPKGSFSTLEIQRTEQGDSAMYLCASSFPDRTEAFFGQGTRLTVV.

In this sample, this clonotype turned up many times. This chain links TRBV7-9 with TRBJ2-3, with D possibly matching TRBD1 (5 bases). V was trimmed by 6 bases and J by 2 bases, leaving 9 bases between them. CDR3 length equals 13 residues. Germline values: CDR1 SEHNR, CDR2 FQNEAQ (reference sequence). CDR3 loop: CASRPRDTDTQYF. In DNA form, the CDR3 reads TGTGCCAGCAGGCCCAGGGACACAGATACGCAGTATTTT.

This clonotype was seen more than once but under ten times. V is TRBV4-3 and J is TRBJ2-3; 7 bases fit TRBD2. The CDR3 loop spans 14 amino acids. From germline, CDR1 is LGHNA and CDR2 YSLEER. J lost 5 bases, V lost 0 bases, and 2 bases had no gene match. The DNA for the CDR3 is TGCGCCAGCAGCCAAGAAGTAGCGGGAGATACGCAGTATTTT. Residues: CASSQEVAGDTQYF.

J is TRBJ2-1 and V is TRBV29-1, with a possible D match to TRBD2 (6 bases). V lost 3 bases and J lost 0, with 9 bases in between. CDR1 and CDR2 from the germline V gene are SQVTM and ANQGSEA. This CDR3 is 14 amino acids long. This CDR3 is CSVDGGSSYNEQFF. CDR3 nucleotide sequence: TGCAGCGTTGATGGAGGGAGCTCCTACAATGAGCAGTTCTTC.